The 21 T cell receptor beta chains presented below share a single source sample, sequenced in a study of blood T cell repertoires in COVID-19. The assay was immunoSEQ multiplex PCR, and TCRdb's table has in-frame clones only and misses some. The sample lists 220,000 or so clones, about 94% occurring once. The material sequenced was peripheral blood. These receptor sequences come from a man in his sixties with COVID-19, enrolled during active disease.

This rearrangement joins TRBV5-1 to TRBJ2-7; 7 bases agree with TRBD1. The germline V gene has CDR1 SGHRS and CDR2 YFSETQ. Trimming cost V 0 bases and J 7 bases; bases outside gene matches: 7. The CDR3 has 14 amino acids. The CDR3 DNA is TGCGCCAGCAGCTTGGCGGGGACAGACGGGGAGCAGTACTTC. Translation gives CASSLAGTDGEQYF.

CDR3 in amino acids: CASSLLSGTDNTEAFF. CDR3 nucleotides: TGTGCCAGCAGCTTATTAAGCGGGACTGATAACACTGAAGCTTTCTTT. The chain joins TRBV7-8 to TRBJ1-1; TRBD1 might be the D (5 bases). There are 16 residues in the CDR3. Germline V gene sequence: CDR1 SGHVS, CDR2 FQNEAQ. V was pared by 2 bases and J by 2 bases, with 15 bases between.

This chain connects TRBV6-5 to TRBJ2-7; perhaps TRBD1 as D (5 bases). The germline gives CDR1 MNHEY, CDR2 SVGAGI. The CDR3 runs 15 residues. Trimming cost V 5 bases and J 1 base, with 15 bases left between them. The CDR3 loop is CASSIEDRISYEQYF. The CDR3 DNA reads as TGTGCCAGCAGTATAGAAGACAGAATATCCTACGAGCAGTACTTC.

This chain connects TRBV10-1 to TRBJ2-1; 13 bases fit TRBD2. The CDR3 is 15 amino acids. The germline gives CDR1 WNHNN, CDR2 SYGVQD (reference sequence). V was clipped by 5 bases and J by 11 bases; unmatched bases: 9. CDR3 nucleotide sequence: TGCGCCAGCAGTCAGAGCGGACTAGCGGGAGTGAAGCAGTTCTTC. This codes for CASSQSGLAGVKQFF.

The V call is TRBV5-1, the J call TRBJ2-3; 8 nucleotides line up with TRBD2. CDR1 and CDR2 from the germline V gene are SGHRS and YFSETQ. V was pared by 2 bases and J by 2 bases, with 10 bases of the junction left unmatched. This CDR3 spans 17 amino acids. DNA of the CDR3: TGCGCCAGCAGCTTAGGTCCAGCGGGAGTGACCACAGATACGCAGTATTTT. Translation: CASSLGPAGVTTDTQYF.

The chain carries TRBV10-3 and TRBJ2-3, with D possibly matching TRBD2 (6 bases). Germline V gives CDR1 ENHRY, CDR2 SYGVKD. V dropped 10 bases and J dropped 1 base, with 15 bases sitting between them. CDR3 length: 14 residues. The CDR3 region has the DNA TGTGCCACCCAACTAGCAGACGGCACAGATACGCAGTATTTT. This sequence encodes CATQLADGTDTQYF.

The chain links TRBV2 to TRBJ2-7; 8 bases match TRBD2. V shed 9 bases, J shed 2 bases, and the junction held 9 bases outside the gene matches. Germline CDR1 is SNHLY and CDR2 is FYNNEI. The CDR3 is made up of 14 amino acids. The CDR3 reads CASTDGGATYEQYF. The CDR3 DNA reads TGTGCCAGTACGGACGGGGGGGCCACCTACGAGCAGTACTTC.

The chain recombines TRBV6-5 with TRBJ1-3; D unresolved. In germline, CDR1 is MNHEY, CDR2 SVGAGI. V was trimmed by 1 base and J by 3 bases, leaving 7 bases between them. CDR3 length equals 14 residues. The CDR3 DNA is TGTGCCAGCAGTTACTTAAACAGTGGAAACACCATATATTTT. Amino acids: CASSYLNSGNTIYF.

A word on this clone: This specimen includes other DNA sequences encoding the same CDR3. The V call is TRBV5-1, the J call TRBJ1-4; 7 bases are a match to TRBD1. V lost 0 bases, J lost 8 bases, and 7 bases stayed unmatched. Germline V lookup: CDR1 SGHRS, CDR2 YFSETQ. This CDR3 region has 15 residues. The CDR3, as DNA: TGCGCCAGCAGCTTGGTAGGGCAGGGGGAGGAAAAACTGTTTTTT. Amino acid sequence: CASSLVGQGEEKLFF.

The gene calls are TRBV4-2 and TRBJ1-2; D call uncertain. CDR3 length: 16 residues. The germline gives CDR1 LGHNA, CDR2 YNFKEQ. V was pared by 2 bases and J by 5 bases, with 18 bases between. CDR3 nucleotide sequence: TGTGCCAGCAGCCAACCTGACACCTCGTCTCCTTATGGCTACACCTTC. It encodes CASSQPDTSSPYGYTF.

CDR3: CASSLTARQPQHF. In DNA form, the CDR3 reads TGTGCCAGCAGCTTAACAGCCCGGCAGCCCCAGCATTTT. J is TRBJ1-5 and V is TRBV7-3, with D uncertain. Germline CDR1 is SGHTA and CDR2 is FQGTGA. Deletions cut 0 bases from V and 7 bases from J, with 7 bases between. The CDR3 is 13 amino acids.

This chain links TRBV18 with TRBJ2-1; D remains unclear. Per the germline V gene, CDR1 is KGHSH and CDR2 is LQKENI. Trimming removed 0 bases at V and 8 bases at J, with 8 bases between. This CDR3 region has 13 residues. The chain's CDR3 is CASSPPILDEQFF. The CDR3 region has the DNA TGTGCCAGCTCACCACCCATTCTAGATGAGCAGTTCTTC.

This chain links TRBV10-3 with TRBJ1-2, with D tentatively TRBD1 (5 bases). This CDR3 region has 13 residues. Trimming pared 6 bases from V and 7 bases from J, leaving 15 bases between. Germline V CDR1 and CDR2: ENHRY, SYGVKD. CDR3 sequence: CAISPNQGSGYTF. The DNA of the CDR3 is TGTGCCATCAGCCCAAACCAGGGTTCTGGCTACACCTTC.

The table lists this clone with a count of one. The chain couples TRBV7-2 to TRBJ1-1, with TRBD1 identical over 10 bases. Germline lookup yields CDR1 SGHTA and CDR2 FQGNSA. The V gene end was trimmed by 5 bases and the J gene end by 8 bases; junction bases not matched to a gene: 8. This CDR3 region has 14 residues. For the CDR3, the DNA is TGTGCCAGCAGCCCGCATGGGACAGGGGTCGAAGCTTTCTTT. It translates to CASSPHGTGVEAFF.

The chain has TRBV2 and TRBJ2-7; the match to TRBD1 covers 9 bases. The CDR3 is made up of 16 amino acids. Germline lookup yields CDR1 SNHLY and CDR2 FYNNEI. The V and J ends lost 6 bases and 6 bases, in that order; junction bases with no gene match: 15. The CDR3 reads CASRYQPGQGLSEQYF. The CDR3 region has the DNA TGTGCCAGCAGGTACCAACCGGGACAGGGATTGAGCGAGCAGTACTTC.

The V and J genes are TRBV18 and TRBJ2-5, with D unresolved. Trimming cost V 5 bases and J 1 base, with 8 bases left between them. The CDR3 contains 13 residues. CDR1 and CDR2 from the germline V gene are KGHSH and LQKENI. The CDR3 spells CASSSKLQETQYF. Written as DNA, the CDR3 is TGTGCCAGCTCATCAAAGCTCCAAGAGACCCAGTACTTC.

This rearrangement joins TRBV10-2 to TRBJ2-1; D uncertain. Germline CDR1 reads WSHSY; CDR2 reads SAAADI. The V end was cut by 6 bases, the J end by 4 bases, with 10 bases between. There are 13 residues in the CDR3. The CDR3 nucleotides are TGCGCCAGCAGGACACTCGCTTACAATGAGCAGTTCTTC. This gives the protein CASRTLAYNEQFF.

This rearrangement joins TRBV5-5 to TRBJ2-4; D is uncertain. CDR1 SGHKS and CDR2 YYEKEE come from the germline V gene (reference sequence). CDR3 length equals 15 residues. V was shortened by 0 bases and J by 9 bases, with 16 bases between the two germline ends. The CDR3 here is CASSLATDTYAIQYF. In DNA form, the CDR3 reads TGTGCCAGCAGCTTGGCGACCGACACCTATGCCATTCAGTACTTC.

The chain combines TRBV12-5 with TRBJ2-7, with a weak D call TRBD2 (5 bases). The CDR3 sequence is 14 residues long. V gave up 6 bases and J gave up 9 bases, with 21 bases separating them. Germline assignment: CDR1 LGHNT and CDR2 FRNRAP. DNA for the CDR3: TGTGCTAGTGGAGCCGGGATCTCCTACGATGGGCAGTACTTC. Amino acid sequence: CASGAGISYDGQYF.

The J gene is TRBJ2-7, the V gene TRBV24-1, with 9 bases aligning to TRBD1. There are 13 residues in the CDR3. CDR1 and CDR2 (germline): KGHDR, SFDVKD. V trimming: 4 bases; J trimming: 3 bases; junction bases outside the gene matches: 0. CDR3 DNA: TGTGCCACCAGTGAGACAGGGGGCTACGAGCAGTACTTC. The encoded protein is CATSETGGYEQYF.

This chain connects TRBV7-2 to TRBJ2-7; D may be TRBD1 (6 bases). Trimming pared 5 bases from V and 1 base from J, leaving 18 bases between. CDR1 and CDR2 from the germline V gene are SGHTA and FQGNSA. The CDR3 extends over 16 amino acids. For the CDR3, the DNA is TGTGCCAGCAGCCGCTCAACAGGGCTAACTTCCTACGAGCAGTACTTC. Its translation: CASSRSTGLTSYEQYF. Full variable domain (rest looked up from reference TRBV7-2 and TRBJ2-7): GAGVSQSPSNKVTEKGKDVELRCDPISGHTALYWYRQSLGQGLEFLIYFQGNSAPDKSGLPSDRFSAERTGGSVSTLTIQRTQQEDSAVYLCASSRSTGLTSYEQYFGPGTRLTVT.